This passage covers 15 T cell receptor beta chains from one sample sequenced in a study of blood T cell repertoires in COVID-19. TCRdb keeps only in-frame clones here, not all; method: immunoSEQ multiplex PCR. The data contain approximately 92,000 clones, roughly 85% of them singletons. The specimen was peripheral blood. Every receptor here comes from a woman between 55 and 75 years old with COVID-19, enrolled during active disease.

This clone was picked up a small number of times. As DNA, the CDR3 is TGTGCCAGCAGCTTAGTCAGGGGGTATGGCTACACCTTC. As protein: CASSLVRGYGYTF. This chain joins TRBV7-9 and TRBJ1-2; 7 nucleotides align to TRBD1. V shed 1 base and J 5 bases; nucleotides not matched to a gene: 1. This CDR3 has 13 residues. Germline V CDR1 and CDR2: SEHNR, FQNEAQ (reference sequence).

The rearrangement joins TRBV29-1 to TRBJ2-7, with a tentative D call TRBD1 (5 bases). The V end was cut by 4 bases, the J end by 0 bases, with 16 bases between. Germline CDR1 is SQVTM and CDR2 is ANQGSEA. The CDR3 is 15 amino acids. CDR3 nucleotide sequence: TGCAGCGTTGGACGAACGGGCAGGGACTCCTACGAGCAGTACTTC. Its protein is CSVGRTGRDSYEQYF.

The chain couples TRBV14 to TRBJ2-5; 12 nucleotides agree with TRBD2. The CDR3 runs to 17 residues. The trim removed 1 base at V and 3 bases at J, leaving 6 bases unmatched. CDR1 SGHDN and CDR2 FVKESK come from the germline V gene. The CDR3 spells CASSQGRTSGAEETQYF. CDR3 nucleotides: TGTGCCAGCAGCCAAGGCCGGACTAGCGGGGCAGAAGAGACCCAGTACTTC.

The rearrangement links TRBV7-9 to TRBJ1-2, with D perhaps matching TRBD1 (6 bases). The CDR3 consists of 15 residues. Trimming left V 4 bases short and J 6 bases short, with 18 bases between. Per the germline V gene, CDR1 is SEHNR and CDR2 is FQNEAQ (reference sequence). CDR3 sequence: CASSSRTAGPHGYTF. The CDR3 DNA sequence: TGTGCCAGCAGCTCACGGACAGCGGGACCCCATGGCTACACCTTC. The full variable domain, rest sourced from reference TRBV7-9 and TRBJ1-2, is DTGVSQNPRHKITKRGQNVTFRCDPISEHNRLYWYRQTLGQGPEFLTYFQNEAQLEKSRLLSDRFSAERPKGSFSTLEIQRTEQGDSAMYLCASSSRTAGPHGYTFGSGTRLTVV.

V gene TRBV4-3 combines with J gene TRBJ2-1; 8 positions agree with TRBD2. This CDR3 is built from 15 residues. The V segment lost 3 bases and the J segment 2 bases; nucleotides outside the gene matches: 3. CDR1 and CDR2 (germline): LGHNA, YSLEER. The chain's CDR3 is CASSQAGGAYNEQFF. The CDR3 DNA reads as TGCGCCAGCAGCCAGGCCGGGGGGGCCTACAATGAGCAGTTCTTC.

The chain combines TRBV7-8 with TRBJ2-4, with TRBD2 matching 12 bases. The ends lost 1 base at V and 6 bases at J; junction bases unmatched: 7. CDR3 length: 17 residues. In germline, CDR1 is SGHVS, CDR2 FQNEAQ. In DNA, the CDR3 is TGTGCCAGCAGCTTAGGGTCTAGCGGGGGGGCAGGAAACATTCAGTACTTC. Translation gives CASSLGSSGGAGNIQYF.

This clone showed up just once. The V gene is TRBV2, the J gene TRBJ1-1, with D uncertain. V was trimmed by 6 bases and J by 1 base, leaving 6 bases between them. The CDR3 sequence is 12 residues long. Germline lookup yields CDR1 SNHLY and CDR2 FYNNEI. The CDR3 nucleotides are TGTGCCAGCAGGCGGGAGAACACTGAAGCTTTCTTT. Translated, it gives CASRRENTEAFF.

V and J are TRBV7-2 and TRBJ1-5, with 9 bases identical to TRBD1. The CDR3 extends over 16 amino acids. V trimming: 3 bases; J trimming: 5 bases; junction bases outside the gene matches: 8. In germline, CDR1 is SGHTA, CDR2 FQGNSA. CDR3 nucleotides: TGTGCCAGCAGCTTCGCCGGGACAGGGTGGTATCAGCCCCAGCATTTT. Protein product: CASSFAGTGWYQPQHF.

The chain recombines TRBV29-1 with TRBJ1-1; 7 bases agree with TRBD1. Germline V CDR1 and CDR2: SQVTM, ANQGSEA. The CDR3 contains 11 residues. The DNA of the CDR3 is TGCAGTACAGGGGAGATTGTCGAAGCTTTCTTT. Protein: CSTGEIVEAFF.

J is TRBJ1-3 and V is TRBV18; TRBD1 is a possible D gene (5 bases). This CDR3 contains 14 residues. Trimming shortened V by 6 bases and J by 1 base, and 10 bases separated the two germline ends. From germline, CDR1 is KGHSH and CDR2 LQKENI. Here the CDR3 reads CASSPTDSGNTIYF. In DNA form, the CDR3 reads TGTGCCAGCTCGCCGACAGATTCTGGAAACACCATATATTTT. Using reference TRBV18 and TRBJ1-3 for the parts outside the CDR3, the full variable domain is NAGVMQNPRHLVRRRGQEARLRCSPMKGHSHVYWYRQLPEEGLKFMVYLQKENIIDESGMPKERFSAEFPKEGPSILRIQQVVRGDSAAYFCASSPTDSGNTIYFGEGSWLTVV.

A single count supports this clone. The chain combines TRBV6-2 or TRBV6-3 with TRBJ1-1; D call uncertain. The CDR3 has 12 amino acids. Germline V lookup: CDR1 MNHEY, CDR2 SVGEGT. V lost 5 bases and J 5 bases, leaving 9 bases between the germline ends. CDR3 in DNA: TGTGCCAGCAGTCCCGCCGGTACTGAAGCTTTCTTT. It codes for CASSPAGTEAFF.

V gene TRBV28 combines with J gene TRBJ1-5; D remains ambiguous. V shed 5 bases and J shed 0 bases, with 14 bases lying between them. CDR3 length: 16 amino acids. CDR1 and CDR2 (germline): MDHEN, SYDVKM. CDR3 residues: CASSPRLRNSNQPQHF. Here the CDR3 DNA reads TGTGCCAGCAGTCCCCGACTCCGTAATAGCAATCAGCCCCAGCATTTT.

V and J are TRBV5-1 and TRBJ1-2; D not certain. CDR3 size: 13 residues. V lost 1 base and J lost 6, with 10 bases in between. CDR1 SGHRS and CDR2 YFSETQ come from the germline V gene. The CDR3 DNA sequence: TGCGCCAGCAGCTTGCTTCTCGGGGATGGCTACACCTTC. Protein sequence: CASSLLLGDGYTF.

V is TRBV18 and J is TRBJ1-5; D is undetermined. The V end lost 2 bases, the J end lost 2 bases, and 16 bases lay between the germline ends. The V gene's germline CDR1 is KGHSH and CDR2 LQKENI. The CDR3 length is 17 residues. This CDR3 is CASSPGLNGDGNQPQHF. As DNA, the CDR3 is TGTGCCAGCTCACCAGGGCTCAACGGGGATGGCAATCAGCCCCAGCATTTT.

The chain couples TRBV6-5 to TRBJ1-1, with TRBD1 matching over 7 bases. CDR1 is MNHEY and CDR2 is SVGAGI in the germline V gene. The CDR3 loop spans 14 amino acids. With 5 bases clipped from V and 6 bases from J, the junction kept 9 bases outside the gene matches. The chain's CDR3 is CASSRDRDLAEAFF. The CDR3 DNA is TGTGCCAGCAGTCGAGACAGGGATTTAGCTGAAGCTTTCTTT.